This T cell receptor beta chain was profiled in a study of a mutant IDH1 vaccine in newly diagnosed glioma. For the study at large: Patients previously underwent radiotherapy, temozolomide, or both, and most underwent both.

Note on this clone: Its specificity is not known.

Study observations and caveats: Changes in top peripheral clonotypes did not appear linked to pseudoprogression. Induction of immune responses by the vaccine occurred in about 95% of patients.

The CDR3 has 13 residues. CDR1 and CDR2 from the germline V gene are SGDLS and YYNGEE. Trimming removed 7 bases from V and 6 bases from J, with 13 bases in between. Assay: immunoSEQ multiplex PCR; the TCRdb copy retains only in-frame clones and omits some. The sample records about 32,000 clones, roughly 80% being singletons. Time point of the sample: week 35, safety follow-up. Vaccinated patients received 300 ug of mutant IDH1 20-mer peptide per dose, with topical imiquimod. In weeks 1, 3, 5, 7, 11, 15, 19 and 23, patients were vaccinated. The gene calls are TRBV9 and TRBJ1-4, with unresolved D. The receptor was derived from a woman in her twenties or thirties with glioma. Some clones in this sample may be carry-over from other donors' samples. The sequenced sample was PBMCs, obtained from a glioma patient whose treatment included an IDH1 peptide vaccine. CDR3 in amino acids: CASSSGRDEKLFF. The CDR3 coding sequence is TGTGCCAGCTCATCGGGTAGGGATGAAAAACTGTTTTTT.